What follows is one T cell receptor (beta chain) and its context. What antigen it recognizes has not been identified. Base qualities are not at hand, and no much larger clone is one base apart. The CDR3 goes from the cysteine to the phenylalanine over 15 residues. Here the CDR3 DNA is all that survives: 45 bases in frame from base 1. CDR1 and CDR2, looked up from the germline V gene, are MDHEN and SYDVKM. Trimming accounts for 4 bases at V and 6 bases at J, while the number of junction bases matched to no gene is 7. TCRbeta CDR3 regions were amplified from genomic DNA using the immunoSEQ Assay, a bias-controlled multiplex PCR. On the authors' methods: Within the assay, amplification of reference gene primers was used to estimate how many nucleated cells each sample contained. To quantify the absolute abundance of each unique TCRbeta CDR3 rearrangement, sequence reads were collapsed and filtered. For each sample, productive Simpson clonality was calculated as the square root of Simpson's diversity index over productive rearrangements. TCRdb took this table from immuneACCESS and kept in-frame rearrangements with V and J called. Such tables lack part of the clones; where checked against another copy, unresolved V genes explain under half of the gap, and the rest is unexplained. That table gives V, J and clone size, and the DNA gave D and trimming. The sample yields around 310,000 clones; 80% to 95% were counted once. About 6.8% of the sample is taken by the ten largest.

The sample comes from a study of blood T cell repertoires in COVID-19 (dated by TCRdb to 2018 to 2021). For the wider study: Samples covering the acute and convalescent phases of COVID-19 were provided by collaborators in the United States, Italy and Spain. The material from the prospective study consisted of cDNA or gDNA derived from T cells, B-cell-depleted T cells, or PBMCs. Deeply sampled blood TCRbeta repertoires from subjects exposed to, actively infected with, or recovered from COVID-19 were included in the dataset. The repertoires were made available in a free public database intended to serve as a resource for research on the immune response to SARS-CoV-2. Samples came from the ongoing ImmuneRACE study (first 160 participants) plus 1,254 subjects from 6 global collaborators. A de-identified subject ID, COVID-19 status, age in years and sex were almost always included in the sample metadata. Where HLA class I and class II types were available, the types were taken from metadata supplied by the sample provider, not from assay-based typing.

At one collaborating source in Seattle, patients were enrolled during active infection and were followed longitudinally through the course of disease. Whole blood was collected in K2EDTA tubes by collaborating institutions according to the institutions' own protocols. For TCRbeta analysis, collaborator samples were shipped as frozen whole blood, as isolated PBMCs, or as DNA extracted from either sample type. Beyond this particular receptor, the publication reports: How much clinical and demographic metadata was included differed by source and by participant, and the metadata was provided uncurated.

The V gene is TRBV28 and the J gene is TRBJ2-7, with 12 junctional bases fitting TRBD1. Sequenced sample: peripheral blood. The receptor was isolated from a woman aged 25 to 39 with COVID-19, enrolled during active disease. The DNA is as follows: TGTGCCAGCAGTTCTCCGGGACAGGGGGCTCGCGAGCAGTACTTC. It encodes CASSSPGQGAREQYF.